These T cell receptor beta chains were read from a single sample in a study of regulatory T cells in long-lasting Graves disease. Each CDR3 protein gets one entry after TCRdb re-called the multiplex PCR reads with MiXCR. The sample records 400,000 to 500,000 distinct CDR3 sequences, 15% to 20% being singletons. In addition, the sample was reused for a study of T cells in Graves' hyperthyroidism and ophthalmopathy.

Sequencing was performed on peripheral blood mononuclear cells (PBMCs), taken at new diagnosis, from a patient treated with antithyroid drugs. The receptors were sampled from a woman in her thirties with Graves disease. CDR3s include the opening cysteine and the closing phenylalanine or tryptophan. The D gene is left open where the match is weak. Clone size is shown for a subset of rows, as once, few, many or a class of expanded clone.

>TRBV6-1|NA|many|TRBJ2-7
TGTGCCAGCACCACGGCAGGCGAGCAGTACTTC
CASTTAGEQYF
>TRBV7-9|NA|many|TRBJ2-2
TGTGCCAGCAGGCGAGGGTCCACGAACACCGGGGAGCTGTTTTTT
CASRRGSTNTGELFF
>TRBV28|TRBD2|NA|TRBJ2-2
TGTGCCAGCAGTTTAGGCAGGGAGGGGACCGGGGAGCTGTTTTTT
CASSLGREGTGELFF
>TRBV11-2|NA|many|TRBJ2-1
TGTGCCAGCAGCTTAGGACTACACAATGAGCAGTTCTTC
CASSLGLHNEQFF
>TRBV28|NA|many|TRBJ1-2
TGTGCCAGCAGTTTGGAGGACAGCTTGATGGTTGGCTACACCTTC
CASSLEDSLMVGYTF
>TRBV4-1|NA|NA|TRBJ1-3
TGCGCCAGCAGCCAAGTCCGTGGAAACACCATGTATTTT
CASSQVRGNTMYF
>TRBV9|NA|NA|TRBJ2-2
TGTGCCAGCAGCGTTCGGCCCGATATGAACACCGGGGAGCTGTTTTTT
CASSVRPDMNTGELFF
>TRBV27|TRBD2|NA|TRBJ2-5
TGTGCCAGCAGTTTATCCAGCGGGAGGTTCGGGACCCAGTACTTC
CASSLSSGRFGTQYF
>TRBV7-6|NA|few|TRBJ2-5
TGTGCCAGCAGCTTAGGGTCCGCCGGAGGGGTCCAAGAGACCCAGTACTTC
CASSLGSAGGVQETQYF
>TRBV10-3|NA|many|TRBJ1-5
TGTGCCATCAGTGAGCGCAGGGGAAGCAATCAGCCCCAGCATTTT
CAISERRGSNQPQHF
>TRBV9|NA|NA|TRBJ2-5
TGTGCCAGCAGCGTAGCCCACGTTAGCGGAGAGACCCAGTACTTC
CASSVAHVSGETQYF
>TRBV5-1|TRBD2|NA|TRBJ2-7
TGCGCCAGCAGAGGGACTAGCCGTTTTTCCTACGAGCAGTACTTC
CASRGTSRFSYEQYF
>TRBV30|NA|many|TRBJ1-1
TGTGCCTGGAGTGTAGGGGTTACTGAAGCTTTCTTT
CAWSVGVTEAFF
>TRBV30|NA|many|TRBJ2-5
TGTGCCTGGAGTGTGTTCGGGACCCAGTACTTC
CAWSVFGTQYF
>TRBV27|NA|few|TRBJ2-1
TGTGCCAGCAAGGTCAGGGGATTCGCTGAGCAGTTCTTC
CASKVRGFAEQFF
>TRBV28|TRBD1|NA|TRBJ2-7
TGTGCCAGCGCCTTCCCGGGACAGGGATCCCACGAGCAGTACTTC
CASAFPGQGSHEQYF
>TRBV18|NA|many|TRBJ2-5
TGTGCCAGCTCACCACCTTCAGCGGAGACCCAGTACTTC
CASSPPSAETQYF
>TRBV5-1|NA|many|TRBJ2-7
TGCGCCAGCAGCTTTAGCGCTAGCACTGCCGAGCAGTACTTC
CASSFSASTAEQYF
>TRBV28|NA|many|TRBJ2-2
TGTGCCAGCAGTCCCTTCCGGACCACCGGGGAGCTGTTTTTT
CASSPFRTTGELFF
>TRBV4-3|NA|many|TRBJ1-6
TGCGCCAGCAGCCGAGGCAATTCACCCCTCCACTTT
CASSRGNSPLHF
>TRBV29-1|TRBD2|few|TRBJ2-7
TGCAGCGTTGAAGCTTGGACTAGCGGGAGTTACGAGCAGTACTTC
CSVEAWTSGSYEQYF
>TRBV30|NA|many|TRBJ1-1
TGTGCCTGGAGACGGGGGACGAACACTGAAGCTTTCTTT
CAWRRGTNTEAFF
>TRBV2|NA|many|TRBJ1-6
TGTGCCAGCAGCGTACAGGGCACACCCCTCCACTTT
CASSVQGTPLHF
>TRBV5-1|NA|many|TRBJ1-4
TGCGCCAGCAGCTTGTCAGGCAACCATGAAAAACTGTTTTTT
CASSLSGNHEKLFF
>TRBV4-2|NA|NA|TRBJ2-5
TGTGCCAGCAGGGGGTTCCAAGAGACCCAGTACTTC
CASRGFQETQYF
>TRBV18|NA|many|TRBJ2-6
TGTGCCAGCTCGCCCCAACGAGGCACTGGGGCCAACGTCCTGACTTTC
CASSPQRGTGANVLTF
>TRBV29-1|TRBD2|many|TRBJ2-1
TGCAGCGCTCCAGTCGGGGGGAGGGCGGACAATGAGCAGTTCTTC
CSAPVGGRADNEQFF
>TRBV11-2|NA|NA|TRBJ1-1
TGTGCCAGCAGCCCGGAGGTCCCTCAAATGAACACTGAAGCTTTCTTT
CASSPEVPQMNTEAFF
>TRBV11-2|TRBD2|many|TRBJ2-3
TGTGCCAGCAGCTTAGTGGGCCTAGCGGCAGATACGCAGTATTTT
CASSLVGLAADTQYF
>TRBV10-3|NA|NA|TRBJ2-1
TGTGCCACCCGGGGGGTGGGGAGGGGGGACAATGAGCAGTTCTTC
CATRGVGRGDNEQFF
>TRBV6-1|NA|many|TRBJ1-2
TGTGCCAGCACCTCGGACTGGAACTTTGGTGGCTACACCTTC
CASTSDWNFGGYTF
>TRBV7-9|NA|few|TRBJ1-2
TGTGCCAGCAGCTTAGAGCACAGCTCCTATGGCTACACCTTC
CASSLEHSSYGYTF
>TRBV12-3/TRBV12-4|NA|NA|TRBJ1-2
TGTGCCAGCAGTTTTGCGGGACGGTCCTATGGCTACACCTTC
CASSFAGRSYGYTF
>TRBV6-2/TRBV6-3|NA|few|TRBJ2-7
TGTGCCAGCAGTTACAGGGTTGCATCGTACGAGCAGTACTTC
CASSYRVASYEQYF
>TRBV27|NA|many|TRBJ1-2
TGTGCCAGCACAACCAGGGTTGGCTATGGCTACACCTTC
CASTTRVGYGYTF
>TRBV5-4|NA|many|TRBJ2-3
TGTGCCAGCAGCCAAGCAGCGGACACAGATACGCAGTATTTT
CASSQAADTDTQYF